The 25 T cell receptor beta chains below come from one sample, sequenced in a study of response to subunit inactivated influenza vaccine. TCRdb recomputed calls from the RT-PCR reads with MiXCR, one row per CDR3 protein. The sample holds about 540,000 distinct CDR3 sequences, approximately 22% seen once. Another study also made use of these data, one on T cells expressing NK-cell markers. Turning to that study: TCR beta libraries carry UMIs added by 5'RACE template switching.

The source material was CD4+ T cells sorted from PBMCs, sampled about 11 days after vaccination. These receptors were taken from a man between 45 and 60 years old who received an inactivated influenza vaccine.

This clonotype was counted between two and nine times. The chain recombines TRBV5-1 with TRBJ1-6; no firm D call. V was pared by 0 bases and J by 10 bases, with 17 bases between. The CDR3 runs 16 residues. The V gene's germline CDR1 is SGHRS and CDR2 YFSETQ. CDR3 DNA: TGCGCCAGCAGCTTGGCCCCGGGTACGGGAGGATCACCCCTCCACTTT. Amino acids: CASSLAPGTGGSPLHF.

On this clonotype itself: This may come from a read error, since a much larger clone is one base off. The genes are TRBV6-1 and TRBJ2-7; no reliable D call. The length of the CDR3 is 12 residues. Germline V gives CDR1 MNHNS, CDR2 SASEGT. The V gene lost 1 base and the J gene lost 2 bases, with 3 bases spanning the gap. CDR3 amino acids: CASSEGTYEQYF. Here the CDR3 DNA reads TGTGCCAGCAGTGAAGGAACCTACGAGCAGTACTTC.

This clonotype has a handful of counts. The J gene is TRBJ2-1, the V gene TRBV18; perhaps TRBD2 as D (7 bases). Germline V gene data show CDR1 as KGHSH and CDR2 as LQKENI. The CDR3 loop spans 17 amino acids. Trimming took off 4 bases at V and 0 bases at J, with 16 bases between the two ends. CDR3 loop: CASSRGGGTHSYNEQFF. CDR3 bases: TGTGCCAGCTCACGGGGGGGCGGGACGCACTCCTACAATGAGCAGTTCTTC.

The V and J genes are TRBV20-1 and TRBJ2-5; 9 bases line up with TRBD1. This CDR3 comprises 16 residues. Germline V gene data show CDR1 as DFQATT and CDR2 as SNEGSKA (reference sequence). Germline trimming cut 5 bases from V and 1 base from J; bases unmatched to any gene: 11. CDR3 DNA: TGCAGTGCTCGTACCGGGACAGGGTGGCTCCAAGAGACCCAGTACTTC. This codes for CSARTGTGWLQETQYF.

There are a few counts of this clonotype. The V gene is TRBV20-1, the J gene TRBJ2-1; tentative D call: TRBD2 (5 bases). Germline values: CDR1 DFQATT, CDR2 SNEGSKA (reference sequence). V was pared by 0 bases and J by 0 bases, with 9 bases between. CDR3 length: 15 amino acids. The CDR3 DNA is TGCAGTGCTAGAGATTCCCGGGGCTCCTACAATGAGCAGTTCTTC. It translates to CSARDSRGSYNEQFF.

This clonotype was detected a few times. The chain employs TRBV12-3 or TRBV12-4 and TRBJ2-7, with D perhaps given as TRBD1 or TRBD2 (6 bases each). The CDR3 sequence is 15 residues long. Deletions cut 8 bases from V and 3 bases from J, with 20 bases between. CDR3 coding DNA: TGTGCCAGCTCGGTTAGGGGGACTCGCGACTACGAGCAGTACTTC. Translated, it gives CASSVRGTRDYEQYF.

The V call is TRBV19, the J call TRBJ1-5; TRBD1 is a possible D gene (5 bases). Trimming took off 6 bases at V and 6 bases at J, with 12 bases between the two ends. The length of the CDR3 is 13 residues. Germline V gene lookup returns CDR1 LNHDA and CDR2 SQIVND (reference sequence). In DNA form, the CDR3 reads TGTGCCAGTAGAGACAGACGCGGTCAGCCCCAGCATTTT. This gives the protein CASRDRRGQPQHF.

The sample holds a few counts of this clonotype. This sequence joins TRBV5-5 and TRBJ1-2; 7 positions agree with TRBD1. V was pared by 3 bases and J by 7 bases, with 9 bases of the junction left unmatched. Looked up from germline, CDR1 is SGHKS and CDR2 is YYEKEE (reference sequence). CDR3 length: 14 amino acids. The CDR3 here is CASSSGQIISGYTF. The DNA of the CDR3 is TGTGCCAGCAGCTCGGGACAGATTATCAGTGGCTACACCTTC.

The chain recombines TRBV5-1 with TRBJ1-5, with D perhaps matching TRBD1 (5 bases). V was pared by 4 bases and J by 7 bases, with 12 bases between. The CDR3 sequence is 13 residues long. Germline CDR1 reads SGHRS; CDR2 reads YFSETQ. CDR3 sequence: CASSLEGKQPQHF. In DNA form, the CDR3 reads TGCGCCAGCAGCCTGGAGGGGAAACAGCCCCAGCATTTT.

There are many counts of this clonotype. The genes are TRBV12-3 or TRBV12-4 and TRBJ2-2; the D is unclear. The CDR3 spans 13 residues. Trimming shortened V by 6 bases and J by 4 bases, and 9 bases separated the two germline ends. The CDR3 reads CASSLRATGELFF. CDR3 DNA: TGTGCCAGCAGCCTTAGGGCCACCGGGGAGCTGTTTTTT.

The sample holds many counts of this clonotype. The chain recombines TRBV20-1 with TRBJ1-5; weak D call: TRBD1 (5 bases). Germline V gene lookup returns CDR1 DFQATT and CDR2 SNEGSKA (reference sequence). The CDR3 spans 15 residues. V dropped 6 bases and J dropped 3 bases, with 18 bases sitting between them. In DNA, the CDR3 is TGCAGTGCAAAGGGGAGGGCGGGGGTCAATCAGCCCCAGCATTTT. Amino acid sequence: CSAKGRAGVNQPQHF.

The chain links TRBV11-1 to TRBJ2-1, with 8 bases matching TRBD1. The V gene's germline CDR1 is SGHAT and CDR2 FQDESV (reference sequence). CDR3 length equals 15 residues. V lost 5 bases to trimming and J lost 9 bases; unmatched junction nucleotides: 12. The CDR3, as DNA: TGTGCCAGCAGCCACCGGGACAGGTCCTTCCGTGAGCAGTTCTTC. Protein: CASSHRDRSFREQFF.

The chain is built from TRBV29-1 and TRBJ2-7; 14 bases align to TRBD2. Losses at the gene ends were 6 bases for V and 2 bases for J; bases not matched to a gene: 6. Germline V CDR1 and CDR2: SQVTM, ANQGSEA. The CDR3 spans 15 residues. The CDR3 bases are TGCAGCGTAGACGGGACTAGCGGGAGTCCCTACGAGCAGTACTTC. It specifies CSVDGTSGSPYEQYF.

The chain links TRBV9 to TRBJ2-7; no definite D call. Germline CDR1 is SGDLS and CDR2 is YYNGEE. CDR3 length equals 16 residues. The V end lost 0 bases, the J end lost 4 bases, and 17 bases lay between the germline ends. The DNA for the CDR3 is TGTGCCAGCAGCGTAGCAGTCGGCTCCTCTAGGTACGAGCAGTACTTC. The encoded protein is CASSVAVGSSRYEQYF. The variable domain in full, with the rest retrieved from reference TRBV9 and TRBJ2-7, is DSGVTQTPKHLITATGQRVTLRCSPRSGDLSVYWYQQSLDQGLQFLIQYYNGEERAKGNILERFSAQQFPDLHSELNLSSLELGDSALYFCASSVAVGSSRYEQYFGPGTRLTVT.

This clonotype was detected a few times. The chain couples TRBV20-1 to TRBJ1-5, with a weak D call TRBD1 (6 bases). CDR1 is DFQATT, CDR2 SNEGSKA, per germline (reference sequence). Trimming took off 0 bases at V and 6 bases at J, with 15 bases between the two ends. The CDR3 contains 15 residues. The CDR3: CSARDGQGMVQPQHF. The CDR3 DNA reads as TGCAGTGCTAGAGATGGTCAGGGGATGGTTCAGCCCCAGCATTTT.

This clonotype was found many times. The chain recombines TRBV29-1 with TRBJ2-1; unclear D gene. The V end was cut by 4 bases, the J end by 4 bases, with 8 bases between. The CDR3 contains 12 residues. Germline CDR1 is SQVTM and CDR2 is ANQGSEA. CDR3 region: CSVGHRYNEQFF. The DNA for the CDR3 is TGCAGCGTTGGTCACCGTTACAATGAGCAGTTCTTC.

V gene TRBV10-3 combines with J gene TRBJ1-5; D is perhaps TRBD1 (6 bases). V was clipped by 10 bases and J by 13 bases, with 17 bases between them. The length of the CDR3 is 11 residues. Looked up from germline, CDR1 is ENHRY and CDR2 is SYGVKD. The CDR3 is CATRETGEQHF. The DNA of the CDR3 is TGTGCCACTCGGGAGACAGGAGAACAGCATTTT.

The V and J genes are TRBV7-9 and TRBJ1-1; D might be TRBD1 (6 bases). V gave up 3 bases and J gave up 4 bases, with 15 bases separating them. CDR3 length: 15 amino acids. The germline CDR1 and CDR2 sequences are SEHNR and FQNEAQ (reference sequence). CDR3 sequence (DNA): TGTGCCAGCAGCTTGGGGGGCCCCGCGGGCACTGAAGCTTTCTTT. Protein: CASSLGGPAGTEAFF.

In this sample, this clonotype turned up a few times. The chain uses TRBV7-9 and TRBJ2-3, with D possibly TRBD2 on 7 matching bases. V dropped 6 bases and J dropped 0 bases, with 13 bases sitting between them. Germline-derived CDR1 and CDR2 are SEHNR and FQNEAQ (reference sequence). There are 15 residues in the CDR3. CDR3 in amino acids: CASRLGGASTDTQYF. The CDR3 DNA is TGTGCCAGCAGGTTGGGGGGGGCCAGCACAGATACGCAGTATTTT.

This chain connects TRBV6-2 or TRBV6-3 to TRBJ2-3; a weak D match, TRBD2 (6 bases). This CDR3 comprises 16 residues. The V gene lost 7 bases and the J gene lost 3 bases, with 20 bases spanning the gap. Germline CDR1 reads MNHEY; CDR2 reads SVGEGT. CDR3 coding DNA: TGTGCCAGCACCTACCCCACCGGGAGAAGGACAGATACGCAGTATTTT. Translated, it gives CASTYPTGRRTDTQYF.

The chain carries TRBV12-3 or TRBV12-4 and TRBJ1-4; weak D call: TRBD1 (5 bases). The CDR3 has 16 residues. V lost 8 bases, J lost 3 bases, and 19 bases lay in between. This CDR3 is CASGKGAGSANEKLFF. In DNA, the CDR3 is TGTGCCAGCGGAAAAGGGGCGGGCTCCGCTAATGAAAAACTGTTTTTT.

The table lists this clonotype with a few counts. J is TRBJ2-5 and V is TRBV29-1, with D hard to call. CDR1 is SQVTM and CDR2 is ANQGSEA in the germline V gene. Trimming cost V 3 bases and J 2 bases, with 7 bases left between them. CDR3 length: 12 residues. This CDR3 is CSVDRTQETQYF. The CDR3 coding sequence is TGCAGCGTTGACAGAACGCAAGAGACCCAGTACTTC.

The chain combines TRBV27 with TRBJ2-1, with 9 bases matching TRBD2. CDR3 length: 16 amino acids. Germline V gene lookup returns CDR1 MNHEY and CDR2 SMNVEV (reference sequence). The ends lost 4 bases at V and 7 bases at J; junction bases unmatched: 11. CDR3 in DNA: TGTGCCAGCAGTTCCCCGTCGAGCGGGGGGCGGAATGAGCAGTTCTTC. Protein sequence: CASSSPSSGGRNEQFF.

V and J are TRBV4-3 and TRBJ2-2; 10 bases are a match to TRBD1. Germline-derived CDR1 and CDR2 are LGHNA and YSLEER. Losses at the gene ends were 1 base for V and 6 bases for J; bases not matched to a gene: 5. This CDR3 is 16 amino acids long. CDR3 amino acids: CASSQVRTGGAGELFF. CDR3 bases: TGCGCCAGCAGCCAAGTCCGGACAGGGGGGGCCGGGGAGCTGTTTTTT.

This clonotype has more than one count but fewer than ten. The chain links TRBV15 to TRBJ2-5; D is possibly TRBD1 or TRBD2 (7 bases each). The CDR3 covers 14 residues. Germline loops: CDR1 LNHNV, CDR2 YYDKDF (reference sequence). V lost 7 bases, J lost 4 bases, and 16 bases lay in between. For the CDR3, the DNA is TGTGCCACCAACCAAGGGGGCGGGGGAGAGACCCAGTACTTC. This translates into CATNQGGGGETQYF.